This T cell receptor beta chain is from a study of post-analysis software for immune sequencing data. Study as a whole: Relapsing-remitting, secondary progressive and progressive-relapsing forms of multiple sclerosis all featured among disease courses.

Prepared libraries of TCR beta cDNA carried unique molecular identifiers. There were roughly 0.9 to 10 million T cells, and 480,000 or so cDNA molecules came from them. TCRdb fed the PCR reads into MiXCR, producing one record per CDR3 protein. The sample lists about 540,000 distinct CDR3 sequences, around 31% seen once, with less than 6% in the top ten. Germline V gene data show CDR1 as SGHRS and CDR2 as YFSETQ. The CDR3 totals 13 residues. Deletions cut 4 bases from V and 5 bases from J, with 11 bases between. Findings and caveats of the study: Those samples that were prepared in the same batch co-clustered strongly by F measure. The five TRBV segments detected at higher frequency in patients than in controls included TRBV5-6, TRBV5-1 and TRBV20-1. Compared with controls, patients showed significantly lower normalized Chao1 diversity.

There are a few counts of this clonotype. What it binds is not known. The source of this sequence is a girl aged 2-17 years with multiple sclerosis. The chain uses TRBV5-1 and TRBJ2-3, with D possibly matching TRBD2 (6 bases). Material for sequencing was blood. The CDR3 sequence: CASSPAGRDTQYF. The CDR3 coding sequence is TGCGCCAGCAGCCCGGCCGGGAGAGATACGCAGTATTTT. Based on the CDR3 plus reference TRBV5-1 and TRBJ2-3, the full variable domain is KAGVTQTPRYLIKTRGQQVTLSCSPISGHRSVSWYQQTPGQGLQFLFEYFSETQRNKGNFPGRFSGRQFSNSRSEMNVSTLELGDSALYLCASSPAGRDTQYFGPGTRLTVL.